This T cell receptor (beta chain) was profiled in a study of blood T cell dynamics during melanoma immunotherapy. In the study overall: First-line therapy was either pembrolizumab or nivolumab with ipilimumab for metastatic melanoma.

A word on this clone: The antigen is unknown.

Study-wide results and limits: Clones driving repertoire changes may be melanoma-specific or general immune activation.

The germline V and J ends were trimmed by 5 bases and 0 bases, with 7 bases remaining between them. Germline CDR1 SGHAT, CDR2 FQNNGV. CDR3 length: 13 amino acids. Every bulk PBMC sample received the same 350 ng of DNA. Measured with immunoSEQ multiplex PCR; TCRdb has only the in-frame clones, and not every one. Here the sample spans 9,500 or so clones, about 88% being singletons. Described time point: pre-treatment baseline. Patients had no prior systemic cancer treatment, immunosuppressants or other active cancers. The source of this sequence is a human donor with melanoma. This rearrangement joins TRBV11-2 to TRBJ1-1; no reliable D call. The material was blood, obtained from a patient treated with checkpoint blockade. The CDR3 region is CASSPGLNTEAFF. The CDR3 nucleotides are TGTGCCAGCAGCCCCGGGTTGAACACTGAAGCTTTCTTT.